A single T cell receptor beta chain is shown here with its context. The record originates from a study of T cell responses to AZD1222 COVID-19 vaccine. CDR1 is SGHTA and CDR2 is FQGNSA in the germline V gene. The CDR3 spans 14 residues. V lost 4 bases and J lost 3, with 13 bases in between. The method was immunoSEQ multiplex PCR; TCRdb's version includes in-frame clones alone and lacks a portion of them. The data show around 140,000 clones, roughly nine tenths seen once. The chain links TRBV7-2 to TRBJ2-7; D might be TRBD2 (6 bases). The sequencing used peripheral blood, collected 28 days after the second AZD1222 dose. This TCR derives from an adult who received the AZD1222 COVID-19 vaccine. The CDR3 region is CASSSQVGGYEQYF. Here the CDR3 DNA reads TGTGCCAGCAGCTCCCAGGTGGGGGGCTACGAGCAGTACTTC.